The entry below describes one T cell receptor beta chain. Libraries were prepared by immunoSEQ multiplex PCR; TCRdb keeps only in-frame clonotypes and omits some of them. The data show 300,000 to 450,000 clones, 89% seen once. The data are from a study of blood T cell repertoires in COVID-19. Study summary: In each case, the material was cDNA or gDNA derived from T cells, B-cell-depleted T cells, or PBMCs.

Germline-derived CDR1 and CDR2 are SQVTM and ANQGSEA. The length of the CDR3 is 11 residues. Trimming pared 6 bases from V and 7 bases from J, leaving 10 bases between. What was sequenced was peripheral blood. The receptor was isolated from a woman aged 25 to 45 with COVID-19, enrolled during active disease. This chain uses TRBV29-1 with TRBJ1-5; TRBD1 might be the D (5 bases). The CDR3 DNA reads TGCAGCGTCGGGGGGGACCAGCCCCAGCATTTT. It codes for CSVGGDQPQHF.